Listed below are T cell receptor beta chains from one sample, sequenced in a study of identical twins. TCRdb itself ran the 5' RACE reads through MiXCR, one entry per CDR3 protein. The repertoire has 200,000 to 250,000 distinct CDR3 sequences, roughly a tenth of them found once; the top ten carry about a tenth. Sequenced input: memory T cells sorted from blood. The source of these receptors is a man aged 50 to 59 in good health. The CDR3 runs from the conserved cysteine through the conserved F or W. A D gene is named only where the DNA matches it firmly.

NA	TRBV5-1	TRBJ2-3	CASSDSSTDTQYF
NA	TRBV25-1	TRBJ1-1	CASSELDSVNTEAFF
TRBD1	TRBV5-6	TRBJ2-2	CASRNIQGGNTGELFF
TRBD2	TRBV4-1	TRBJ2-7	CASSSPGLAGVEQYF
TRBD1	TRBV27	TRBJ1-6	CASAAGTVNNSPLHF
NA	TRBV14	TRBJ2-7	CASSQGRRRYEQYF
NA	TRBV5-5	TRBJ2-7	CASSLWTAYEQYF
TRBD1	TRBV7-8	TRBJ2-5	CASSSRQGQETQYF
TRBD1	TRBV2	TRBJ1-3	CASRLDRGNGNTIYF
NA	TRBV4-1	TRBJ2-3	CASSQGPGPSGTQYF
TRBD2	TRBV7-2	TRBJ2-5	CASSLGLLRTSGRAGRETQYF
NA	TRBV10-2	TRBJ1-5	CASRKQASNQPQHF
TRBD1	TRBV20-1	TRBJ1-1	CSAFRTGLGTEAFF
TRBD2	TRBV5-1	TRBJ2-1	CASSLPTTRLAGNSYNEQFF
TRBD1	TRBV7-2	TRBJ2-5	CASSRTGTGSATQYF
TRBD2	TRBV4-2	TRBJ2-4	CASAEASGTRKNIQYF
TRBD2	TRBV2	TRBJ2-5	CASRGSGRAETQYF
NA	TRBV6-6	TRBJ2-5	CASGERQETQYF
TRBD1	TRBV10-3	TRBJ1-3	CAISDLGQGSRNTIYF
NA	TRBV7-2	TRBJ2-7	CASSLDRTLYEQYF
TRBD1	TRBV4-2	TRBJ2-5	CASSQGTAVEETQYF
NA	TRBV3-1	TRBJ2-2	CASSQEGISVFF
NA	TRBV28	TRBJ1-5	CASSFLQGFSNQPQHF
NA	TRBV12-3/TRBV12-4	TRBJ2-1	CASSLRDFGVF
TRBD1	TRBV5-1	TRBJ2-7	CASSLQDRVNEQYF
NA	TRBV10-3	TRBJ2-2	CAVKRVGNTGELFF
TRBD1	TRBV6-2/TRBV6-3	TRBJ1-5	CASSYSAPGTASYSNQPQHF
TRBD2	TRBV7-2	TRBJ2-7	CASSPTASGVAYEQYF
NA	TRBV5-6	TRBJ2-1	CASSLARGEQFF
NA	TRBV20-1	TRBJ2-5	CSAKRGLETQYF
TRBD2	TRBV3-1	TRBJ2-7	CASSQTSGALEQYF
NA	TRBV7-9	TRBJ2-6	CASSLWGAPSGANVLTF
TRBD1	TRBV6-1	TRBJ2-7	CASSEVGGQGSVYEQYF
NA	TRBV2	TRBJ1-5	CASSEVLETGQPQHF
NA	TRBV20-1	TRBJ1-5	CSARRPGRSGNQPQHF
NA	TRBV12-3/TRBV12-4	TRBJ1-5	CASSPRDSLLISNQPQHF
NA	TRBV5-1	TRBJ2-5	CASSWNKETQYF